These 32 T cell receptor beta chains were sequenced from one sample in a study of beta chain features in type 1 diabetes. These receptors lack a known antigen. The study, taken as a whole, reports: TCRB CDR3s from Type 1 diabetes patients were moderately but significantly shorter in all four CD4+ subsets.

Expressed TCRB transcripts were sequenced, since all the RNA that had been isolated was reverse transcribed. Sequencing was performed with immunoSEQ multiplex PCR; in TCRdb, only in-frame clones are kept and a portion is missing. The table has 120,000 or so clones, 15% to 20% seen once. The sequencing sample was made of central memory CD4+ T cells from blood. Every receptor here comes from a young man with type 1 diabetes.

This clone was seen more than once but under ten times. The chain combines TRBV6-1 with TRBJ1-1; no definite D call. The CDR3 is 15 amino acids. CDR1 is MNHNS and CDR2 is SASEGT in the germline V gene. V lost 3 bases, J lost 1 base, and 12 bases lay in between. CDR3 nucleotide sequence: TGTGCCAGCAGTGAGAGGCCCACAGCGAACACTGAAGCTTTCTTT. Translated: CASSERPTANTEAFF.

Only a few counts were recorded for this clone. This chain connects TRBV7-9 to TRBJ2-7, with TRBD2 matching over 14 bases. This CDR3 comprises 16 residues. The germline CDR1 and CDR2 sequences are SEHNR and FQNEAQ (reference sequence). The junction had 6 bases not matched to a gene; V was cut back by 3 bases and J by 5 bases. In DNA form, the CDR3 reads TGTGCCAGCAGCTTGGGGACTAGCGGGAGTCTCGACGAGCAGTACTTC. Protein sequence: CASSLGTSGSLDEQYF.

This clone was seen a few times. The V gene is TRBV28, the J gene TRBJ2-1; 12 nucleotides align to TRBD2. Trimming removed 4 bases from V and 5 bases from J; junction bases left unmatched: 3. The CDR3 spans 15 residues. From germline, CDR1 is MDHEN and CDR2 SYDVKM. CDR3 DNA: TGTGCCAGCAGTTCCCCTAGCGGGGGGGACAATGAGCAGTTCTTC. Its translation is CASSSPSGGDNEQFF. The full variable domain, in which reference TRBV28 and TRBJ2-1 provide the parts outside the CDR3, is DVKVTQSSRYLVKRTGEKVFLECVQDMDHENMFWYRQDPGLGLRLIYFSYDVKMKEKGDIPEGYSVSREKKERFSLILESASTNQTSMYLCASSSPSGGDNEQFFGPGTRLTVL.

Note on this clone: Other DNA sequences of this sample code for an identical CDR3. V and J are TRBV27 and TRBJ2-7, with D maybe TRBD1 (5 bases). The CDR3 is 13 amino acids. CDR1 is MNHEY and CDR2 is SMNVEV in the germline V gene (reference sequence). The V gene lost 5 bases and the J gene lost 2 bases, with 10 bases spanning the gap. The CDR3, as DNA: TGTGCCAGCAGTCCACAGGTAGCCTACGAGCAGTACTTC. Residues: CASSPQVAYEQYF.

This clone was observed at least ten times. The CDR3 coding sequence is TGTGCCAGCAGCCCCCGGGACCTAGCCTACGAGCAGTACTTC. Its protein is CASSPRDLAYEQYF. This sequence joins TRBV7-8 and TRBJ2-7; D possibly matches TRBD1 or TRBD2 (5 bases each). From germline, CDR1 is SGHVS and CDR2 FQNEAQ. CDR3 length: 14 amino acids. The V and J ends lost 5 bases and 2 bases respectively, with 13 bases between them. The full variable domain, with the rest looked up from reference TRBV7-8 and TRBJ2-7, is GAGVSQSPRYKVAKRGQDVALRCDPISGHVSLFWYQQALGQGPEFLTYFQNEAQLDKSGLPSDRFFAERPEGSVSTLKIQRTQQEDSAVYLCASSPRDLAYEQYFGPGTRLTVT.

This clone was counted a few times. The CDR3 bases are TGTGCCAGCAGTTTTTTGAGAAGCGGTACCTACGAGCAGTACTTC. This codes for CASSFLRSGTYEQYF. The genes are TRBV27 and TRBJ2-7, with a tentative D call TRBD2 (5 bases). Trimming stripped 3 bases from V and 2 bases from J, with 14 bases between. The CDR3 loop spans 15 amino acids. CDR1 and CDR2 from the germline V gene are MNHEY and SMNVEV (reference sequence).

In this sample, this clone turned up a few times. The chain employs TRBV7-9 and TRBJ2-7; no clear D gene. The CDR3 covers 17 residues. Per germline, CDR1 SEHNR and CDR2 FQNEAQ (reference sequence). Trimming shortened V by 5 bases and J by 0 bases, and 20 bases separated the two germline ends. The CDR3 is CASSARLTFTNSYEQYF. The CDR3 DNA reads as TGTGCCAGCAGCGCAAGGCTTACCTTCACGAACTCCTACGAGCAGTACTTC.

This clone was picked up a small number of times. The chain joins TRBV27 to TRBJ2-7; a weak D match, TRBD1 (5 bases). Trimming took off 0 bases at V and 1 base at J, with 7 bases between the two ends. Germline CDR1 and CDR2: MNHEY and SMNVEV (reference sequence). This CDR3 spans 14 amino acids. The CDR3 DNA is TGTGCCAGCAGTTTATCCCGACAGTCCTACGAGCAGTACTTC. This gives the protein CASSLSRQSYEQYF.

V is TRBV4-2 and J is TRBJ1-2, with D perhaps matching TRBD1 (5 bases). Deletions cut 5 bases from V and 8 bases from J, with 15 bases between. The CDR3 extends over 13 amino acids. The germline gives CDR1 LGHNA, CDR2 YNFKEQ. CDR3 loop: CASSLVAGEGYTF. The CDR3, as DNA: TGTGCCAGCAGCTTAGTAGCGGGGGAAGGCTACACCTTC.

The chain is built from TRBV13 and TRBJ1-6; 9 bases line up with TRBD1. After removal of 5 bases from V and 8 bases from J, the junction contained 4 bases not matched to a gene. Looked up from germline, CDR1 is PRHDT and CDR2 is FYEKMQ (reference sequence). The CDR3 length is 14 residues. CDR3 residues: CASSPRTGDSPLHF. CDR3 in DNA: TGTGCCAGCAGCCCCCGGACAGGGGATTCACCCCTCCACTTT.

This clone was recorded a few times. This rearrangement joins TRBV7-8 to TRBJ2-2; 9 nucleotides line up with TRBD1. Germline lookup yields CDR1 SGHVS and CDR2 FQNEAQ. Losses at the gene ends were 5 bases for V and 4 bases for J; bases not matched to a gene: 8. The CDR3 extends over 16 amino acids. The CDR3 here is CASSLGQGQGTGELFF. The CDR3 nucleotides read TGTGCCAGCAGCCTGGGACAGGGTCAGGGCACCGGGGAGCTGTTTTTT.

V usage is TRBV6-4 and J usage is TRBJ2-3; 7 bases are shared with TRBD1. The ends lost 4 bases at V and 0 bases at J; junction bases unmatched: 4. Germline V gene data show CDR1 as MRHNA and CDR2 as SNTAGT. The CDR3 loop spans 15 amino acids. The CDR3 here is CASSATGDSTDTQYF. The CDR3 DNA reads as TGTGCCAGCAGTGCTACAGGGGACAGCACAGATACGCAGTATTTT.

On this clone: This sequence is one base from a far larger clone and is likely a read error. V gene TRBV4-2 combines with J gene TRBJ2-3, with 8 bases lining up with TRBD1. V was pared by 4 bases and J by 4 bases, with 4 bases of the junction left unmatched. Germline CDR1 LGHNA, CDR2 YNFKEQ. There are 14 residues in the CDR3. CDR3 sequence (DNA): TGTGCCAGCAGCCCCGGACAGGGCGCAGATACGCAGTATTTT. The encoded protein is CASSPGQGADTQYF.

Details on this clone: Other DNA sequences within the sample encode an identical CDR3. CDR3 sequence: CSARGGSEQFF. The CDR3 nucleotides read TGCAGTGCCAGGGGGGGCAGTGAGCAGTTCTTC. The chain uses TRBV20-1 and TRBJ2-1; D tentatively fits TRBD1 or TRBD2 (7 bases each). The CDR3 runs 11 residues. V dropped 6 bases and J dropped 9 bases, with 12 bases sitting between them. In germline, CDR1 is DFQATT, CDR2 SNEGSKA (reference sequence).

The table lists this clone with a few counts. The CDR3 bases are TGTGCCAGCAGTTTAGGGGTAACGGGGTACGAGCAGTACTTC. It is translated as CASSLGVTGYEQYF. The chain carries TRBV28 and TRBJ2-7, with D tentatively TRBD2 (5 bases). The CDR3 totals 14 residues. V lost 2 bases and J 4 bases, leaving 12 bases between the germline ends. CDR1 is MDHEN and CDR2 is SYDVKM in the germline V gene.

V is TRBV30 and J is TRBJ2-7, with a possible D match to TRBD1 (6 bases). V shed 6 bases and J shed 2 bases, with 11 bases lying between them. This CDR3 spans 12 amino acids. Germline V gene data show CDR1 as GTSNPN and CDR2 as SVGIG (reference sequence). CDR3 nucleotides: TGTGCCTGCAGGGGAAAGGCCTACGAGCAGTACTTC. This translates into CACRGKAYEQYF.

The chain combines TRBV29-1 with TRBJ2-5; the D gene is possibly TRBD1 (5 bases). The ends were cut back, 3 bases at V and 3 bases at J, with 8 bases in the middle. Per the germline V gene, CDR1 is SQVTM and CDR2 is ANQGSEA. This CDR3 is 12 amino acids long. The chain's CDR3 is CSVEGREETQYF. The CDR3 DNA is TGCAGCGTTGAGGGCAGGGAAGAGACCCAGTACTTC.

This clone turned up a few times. V and J are TRBV7-2 and TRBJ2-2; no clear D. CDR1 is SGHTA, CDR2 FQGNSA, per germline. This CDR3 spans 16 amino acids. The germline V and J ends were trimmed by 5 bases and 0 bases, with 13 bases remaining between them. This CDR3 is CASSLLLTPNTGELFF. CDR3 in DNA: TGTGCCAGCAGCCTCCTCTTGACTCCGAACACCGGGGAGCTGTTTTTT.

This clone appeared a few times. The identical CDR3 is also encoded by other nucleotide sequences in the sample. V usage is TRBV4-2 and J usage is TRBJ2-7; 13 positions match TRBD2. The CDR3 has 15 residues. Germline CDR1 reads LGHNA; CDR2 reads YNFKEQ. Germline trimming cut 3 bases from V and 1 base from J; bases unmatched to any gene: 0. The CDR3 region has the DNA TGTGCCAGCAGCCAGGGACTAGCGGGGTCCTACGAGCAGTACTTC. It codes for CASSQGLAGSYEQYF.

In its sample, this clone was seen once. V usage is TRBV2 and J usage is TRBJ2-3, with D possibly matching TRBD1 (6 bases). V was pared by 6 bases and J by 0 bases, with 10 bases between. The CDR3 has 14 residues. Per the germline V gene, CDR1 is SNHLY and CDR2 is FYNNEI. DNA for the CDR3: TGTGCCAGCAGGAGGGGGTCAAGCACAGATACGCAGTATTTT. Amino acids: CASRRGSSTDTQYF.

This clone has just a few counts. The chain joins TRBV4-2 to TRBJ2-7, with no clear D. Germline V lookup: CDR1 LGHNA, CDR2 YNFKEQ. The CDR3 is made up of 14 amino acids. Trimming removed 0 bases at V and 2 bases at J, with 8 bases between. CDR3 loop: CASSQEPATYEQYF. The CDR3 DNA sequence: TGTGCCAGCAGCCAAGAACCAGCCACCTACGAGCAGTACTTC.

The chain carries TRBV4-2 and TRBJ1-2; D is unresolved. V lost 1 base to trimming and J lost 3 bases, with 15 bases between them. The CDR3 spans 16 residues. Germline V gives CDR1 LGHNA, CDR2 YNFKEQ. Written as DNA, the CDR3 is TGTGCCAGCAGCCAAGCGAAAGACATAGTTGACTATGGCTACACCTTC. Encoded protein: CASSQAKDIVDYGYTF.

This clone was observed a handful of times. The genes are TRBV29-1 and TRBJ1-1; TRBD1 might be the D (5 bases). The CDR3 covers 13 residues. Germline V CDR1 and CDR2: SQVTM, ANQGSEA. Between the trimmed V and J ends, which lost 4 bases and 2 bases, there was a span of 11 bases. Written as DNA, the CDR3 is TGCAGCGTTGGTTTCGGGGCAAACACTGAAGCTTTCTTT. This translates into CSVGFGANTEAFF.

The rearrangement joins TRBV7-4 to TRBJ2-5, with TRBD2 matching 14 bases. Germline loops: CDR1 SGHVT, CDR2 SQSDAQ. V trimming: 5 bases; J trimming: 1 base; junction bases outside the gene matches: 12. The CDR3 totals 19 residues. The CDR3 DNA reads TGTGCCAGCAGCCGAAGGACTAGCGGGGGGCCCCCGCCCCAAGAGACCCAGTACTTC. Amino acid sequence: CASSRRTSGGPPPQETQYF.

This clone was detected only once. The rearrangement joins TRBV18 to TRBJ2-3; D not certain. The CDR3 spans 14 residues. V was clipped by 3 bases and J by 4 bases, with 11 bases between them. Germline V gives CDR1 KGHSH, CDR2 LQKENI. For the CDR3, the DNA is TGTGCCAGCTCACCGCCCTCCCCGGCAGATACGCAGTATTTT. Protein: CASSPPSPADTQYF.

The sample holds a few counts of this clone. This CDR3 is CAHQAGSEGYTF. As DNA, the CDR3 is TGTGCCCACCAAGCGGGATCGGAGGGCTACACCTTC. The chain recombines TRBV28 with TRBJ1-2, with D unresolved. Trimming removed 11 bases from V and 8 bases from J, with 18 bases in between. The germline CDR1 and CDR2 sequences are MDHEN and SYDVKM. The CDR3 is 12 residues long.

This clone was detected ten times or more. This rearrangement joins TRBV6-5 to TRBJ2-3, with D possibly called TRBD1 or TRBD2 (5 bases each). V gave up 6 bases and J gave up 3 bases, with 16 bases separating them. The germline V gene has CDR1 MNHEY and CDR2 SVGAGI. This CDR3 region has 15 residues. The DNA of the CDR3 is TGTGCCAGCAGGGCCGTATGGGGGAATACAGATACGCAGTATTTT. Protein: CASRAVWGNTDTQYF.

This chain connects TRBV23-1 to TRBJ1-1; 8 bases align to TRBD1. TRBV23-1 is classed as an ORF, of uncertain function. V was clipped by 7 bases and J by 1 base; unmatched bases: 8. This CDR3 comprises 15 residues. CDR3 in DNA: TGCGCCAGCACTCGGACAGGGATTAAGAACACTGAAGCTTTCTTT. Residues: CASTRTGIKNTEAFF.

The V gene is TRBV29-1, the J gene TRBJ2-3; no definite D call. Germline-derived CDR1 and CDR2 are SQVTM and ANQGSEA. The CDR3 runs 16 residues. V was shortened by 7 bases and J by 2 bases, with 22 bases between the two germline ends. CDR3 DNA sequence: TGCAGCGCCACTGAAGGGATGTCTGCGCCCACAGATACGCAGTATTTT. Translation: CSATEGMSAPTDTQYF.

This clone was seen a handful of times. This rearrangement joins TRBV28 to TRBJ2-7; no definite D call. V shed 3 bases and J shed 1 base, with 16 bases lying between them. Looked up from germline, CDR1 is MDHEN and CDR2 is SYDVKM. CDR3 length: 16 amino acids. CDR3 sequence: CASSFLRDGWSYEQYF. In DNA, the CDR3 is TGTGCCAGCAGTTTTCTCAGAGATGGTTGGTCCTACGAGCAGTACTTC.

This clone was seen only a few times. This chain joins TRBV7-9 and TRBJ1-2; tentative D call: TRBD1 (6 bases). CDR1 and CDR2 (germline): SEHNR, FQNEAQ (reference sequence). The CDR3 consists of 17 residues. Trimming took 5 bases from V and 3 from J, leaving 22 bases between them. CDR3 nucleotide sequence: TGTGCCAGCAGCCCCTCGCGGACAGTCTGGGCCTACTATGGCTACACCTTC. Translating it yields CASSPSRTVWAYYGYTF.

The rearrangement uses TRBV30 and TRBJ2-5; D not resolved. The CDR3 is 13 residues long. CDR1 GTSNPN and CDR2 SVGIG come from the germline V gene (reference sequence). V lost 2 bases and J lost 5, with 12 bases in between. The CDR3 nucleotides read TGTGCCTGGAGTCAATTAACCCGGGAGACCCAGTACTTC. Its protein is CAWSQLTRETQYF.